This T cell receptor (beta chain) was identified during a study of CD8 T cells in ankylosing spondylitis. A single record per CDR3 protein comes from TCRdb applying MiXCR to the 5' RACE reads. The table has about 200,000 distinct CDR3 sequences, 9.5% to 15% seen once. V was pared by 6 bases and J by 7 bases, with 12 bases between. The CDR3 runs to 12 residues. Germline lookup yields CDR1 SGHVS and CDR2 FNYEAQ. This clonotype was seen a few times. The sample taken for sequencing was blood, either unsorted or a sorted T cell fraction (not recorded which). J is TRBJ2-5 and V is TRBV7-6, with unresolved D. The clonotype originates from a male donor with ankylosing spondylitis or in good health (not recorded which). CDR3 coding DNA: TGTGCCAGCAGTCCCGACCAGCCGACCCAGTACTTC. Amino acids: CASSPDQPTQYF.